This T cell receptor beta chain was documented in a study of T cell responses to AZD1222 COVID-19 vaccine. Study-level results: Targets within unmutated variant regions were reportedly found for nearly half of spike-specific TCRs.

Trimming removed 5 bases from V and 2 bases from J, with 20 bases in between. The CDR3 sequence is 17 residues long. Germline V gene data show CDR1 as MNHEY and CDR2 as SMNVEV (reference sequence). Details on this clone: Its antigen remains unknown.

The assay was immunoSEQ multiplex PCR, and TCRdb's table has in-frame clones only and misses some. The table records 150,000 to 200,000 clones, roughly 92% of them present only once. The input for sequencing was peripheral blood, taken 28 days after the second dose of the MenACWY control vaccine. This TCR derives from an adult who received the MenACWY meningococcal vaccine as a control. This chain links TRBV27 with TRBJ2-3, with D possibly TRBD2 on 6 matching bases. This CDR3 is CASSRIRGSALTDTQYF. In DNA, the CDR3 is TGTGCCAGCAGTCGAATCCGGGGGTCGGCACTCACAGATACGCAGTATTTT.